The 11 T cell receptor beta chains in this list originate from one sample, sequenced in a study of early T cells in non-severe SARS-CoV-2 infection. From the 5' RACE reads, TCRdb called clonotypes with MiXCR, one entry per CDR3 protein. The sample holds 80,000 to 95,000 distinct CDR3 sequences, 14% to 15% seen once. The sample was whole blood. These receptors were taken from an adult who was a healthcare worker with PCR-confirmed SARS-CoV-2 infection or an uninfected control (not recorded which).

The gene calls are TRBV12-3 or TRBV12-4 and TRBJ2-3; 14 bases align to TRBD2. The CDR3 runs 16 residues. The V segment lost 7 bases and the J segment 2 bases; nucleotides outside the gene matches: 5. CDR3 nucleotides: TGTGCCAGCACCCGACTAGCGGGGGGGTCCACAGATACGCAGTATTTT. Residues: CASTRLAGGSTDTQYF.

This clonotype appeared a few times. This chain uses TRBV12-3 or TRBV12-4 with TRBJ2-3; 10 nucleotides align to TRBD2. The J segment lost 2 bases and the V segment lost 4 bases, leaving 12 bases of the junction unmatched. The CDR3 loop spans 18 amino acids. As DNA, the CDR3 is TGTGCCAGCAGTTCAGCGGGGGGGCCTCTTAGGAACACAGATACGCAGTATTTT. As protein: CASSSAGGPLRNTDTQYF.

In its sample, this clonotype was seen many times. The CDR3 here is CASKGLGGPNTGELFF. The CDR3 bases are TGTGCCAGCAAGGGTTTAGGGGGCCCGAACACCGGGGAGCTGTTTTTT. The rearrangement links TRBV7-8 to TRBJ2-2, with 7 bases identical to TRBD1. Germline V CDR1 and CDR2: SGHVS, FQNEAQ. V gave up 7 bases and J gave up 0 bases; unmatched junction bases: 8. The CDR3 loop spans 16 amino acids.

A note on this clonotype: A much larger clone lies one base from this, so it may be a read error. The V gene is TRBV4-1, the J gene TRBJ1-4; the D is unclear. The CDR3 spans 16 residues. Germline CDR1 is MGHRA and CDR2 is YSYEKL. The CDR3 DNA reads TGCACCAGCAGCCAAGACCCGACCCCAACTAATGAAAAACTGTTTTTT. It yields the protein CTSSQDPTPTNEKLFF.

This clonotype was picked up a small number of times. The genes are TRBV3-1 and TRBJ1-2, with 8 nucleotides matching TRBD1. Germline V gene lookup returns CDR1 LGHDT and CDR2 YNNKEL (reference sequence). Unmatched junction bases numbered 5, after V lost 1 base and J lost 7 bases. The CDR3 runs to 14 residues. The CDR3 sequence: CASSQAQGAGGYTF. The CDR3 DNA is TGTGCCAGCAGCCAAGCTCAGGGGGCTGGTGGCTACACCTTC. Supplemented by reference TRBV3-1 and TRBJ1-2, the full variable domain reads DTAVSQTPKYLVTQMGNDKSIKCEQNLGHDTMYWYKQDSKKFLKIMFSYNNKELIINETVPNRFSPKSPDKAHLNLHINSLELGDSAVYFCASSQAQGAGGYTFGSGTRLTVV.

V is TRBV12-3 or TRBV12-4 and J is TRBJ1-1; 8 bases agree with TRBD1. This CDR3 spans 13 amino acids. V lost 11 bases to trimming and J lost 5 bases; unmatched junction nucleotides: 10. CDR3 nucleotide sequence: TGTGCCGACACCCCGGACAGGGTGACTGAAGCTTTCTTT. Translated: CADTPDRVTEAFF.

V usage is TRBV6-5 and J usage is TRBJ1-2; 12 nucleotides align to TRBD1. CDR3 length equals 18 residues. The V gene end was trimmed by 7 bases and the J gene end by 4 bases; junction bases not matched to a gene: 16. Germline V gives CDR1 MNHEY, CDR2 SVGAGI. Here the CDR3 reads CASTTFRDRGRVGYGYTF. The CDR3 DNA sequence: TGTGCCAGCACCACATTCCGGGACAGGGGGCGCGTCGGCTATGGCTACACCTTC.

The sample holds a few counts of this clonotype. This chain joins TRBV7-2 and TRBJ2-1; weak D call: TRBD2 (5 bases). The V gene's germline CDR1 is SGHTA and CDR2 FQGNSA. V was trimmed by 0 bases and J by 4 bases, leaving 13 bases between them. This CDR3 contains 16 residues. The CDR3 reads CASSLASRGKYNEQFF. The CDR3 DNA reads TGTGCCAGCAGCTTAGCGTCTCGGGGAAAGTACAATGAGCAGTTCTTC.

In this sample, this clonotype turned up a few times. The V call is TRBV7-2, the J call TRBJ1-1; D is uncertain. The CDR3 consists of 13 residues. The V end lost 5 bases, the J end lost 4 bases, and 11 bases lay between the germline ends. CDR1 SGHTA and CDR2 FQGNSA come from the germline V gene. Here the CDR3 DNA reads TGTGCCAGCAGCCAATTGTGGGTCACTGAAGCTTTCTTT. It codes for CASSQLWVTEAFF.

The chain combines TRBV9 with TRBJ2-1; the match to TRBD2 covers 12 bases. The trim removed 3 bases at V and 4 bases at J, leaving 5 bases unmatched. Germline loops: CDR1 SGDLS, CDR2 YYNGEE. This CDR3 contains 16 residues. In nucleotides, the CDR3 is TGTGCCAGCAGCGATGAGACTAGCGGGGGATACAATGAGCAGTTCTTC. Encoded protein: CASSDETSGGYNEQFF. The complete variable domain, with remaining parts taken from reference TRBV9 and TRBJ2-1, reads DSGVTQTPKHLITATGQRVTLRCSPRSGDLSVYWYQQSLDQGLQFLIQYYNGEERAKGNILERFSAQQFPDLHSELNLSSLELGDSALYFCASSDETSGGYNEQFFGPGTRLTVL.

The gene calls are TRBV29-1 and TRBJ2-5; D gene uncertain. CDR1 and CDR2 from the germline V gene are SQVTM and ANQGSEA. CDR3 length: 12 residues. The V end lost 5 bases, the J end lost 3 bases, and 10 bases lay between the germline ends. In DNA form, the CDR3 reads TGCAGCGTTACAAATAATAAAGAGACCCAGTACTTC. It specifies CSVTNNKETQYF. Supplemented by reference TRBV29-1 and TRBJ2-5, the full variable domain reads SAVISQKPSRDICQRGTSLTIQCQVDSQVTMMFWYRQQPGQSLTLIATANQGSEATYESGFVIDKFPISRPNLTFSTLTVSNMSPEDSSIYLCSVTNNKETQYFGPGTRLLVL.